What follows are 15 T cell receptor beta chains derived from one specimen sequenced in a study of T cells in women clearing cervical HPV infection. Generated by immunoSEQ multiplex PCR, the TCRdb table keeps only in-frame clones and is missing some. The sample has about 16,000 clones. The sample comprised blood buffy coat. These receptors originate from a woman between 18 and 75 years old with a cervical HPV16 infection that either progressed to CIN3+ or cleared (not recorded which).

Of note for this clone: The read ends 3 residues early relative to the CDR3; the germline J gene fills the gap. The chain couples TRBV6-2 or TRBV6-3 to TRBJ2-2; 8 nucleotides agree with TRBD2. This CDR3 spans 15 amino acids. Trimming took 7 bases from V and 0 from J; bases not matched to a gene: 4. The V gene's germline CDR1 is MNHEY and CDR2 SVGEGT. This CDR3 is CASIYSGANTGELFF. The CDR3 DNA, read in part, is TGTGCCAGCATCTATAGCGGGGCGAACACCGGGGAG.

As regards this clone: The read terminates 3 residues ahead of where the CDR3 ends, so the germline J gene completes it. The V call is TRBV20-1, the J call TRBJ2-7, with 8 bases fitting TRBD1. Trimming removed 5 bases from V and 5 bases from J; junction bases left unmatched: 11. This CDR3 spans 14 amino acids. Germline assignment: CDR1 DFQATT and CDR2 SNEGSKA (reference sequence). The CDR3 DNA, read in part, is TGCAGTGCTCACAGGGGGGCAGGGGGCGACGAG. Translated, it gives CSAHRGAGGDE. The whole CDR3 protein is CSAHRGAGGDEQYF.

Turning to this clone: The read falls 3 residues short of the CDR3 end, and the missing part is taken from the germline J gene. This chain joins TRBV10-1 and TRBJ1-2; D is unresolved. V was pared by 6 bases and J by 4 bases, with 27 bases between. CDR1 and CDR2 from the germline V gene are WNHNN and SYGVQD (reference sequence). CDR3 length: 18 residues. The CDR3 loop reads CASRGSNLDCQFLYGYTF. Incomplete CDR3 DNA: TGCGCCAGCAGAGGTTCAAATCTAGACTGTCAGTTCCTCTATGGC.

In the case of this clone: The read ends 3 residues before the CDR3 terminus; that terminus is restored from the germline J gene. The rearrangement links TRBV27 to TRBJ2-3; D might be TRBD1 (6 bases). Trimming took 6 bases from V and 0 from J, leaving 16 bases between them. In germline, CDR1 is MNHEY, CDR2 SMNVEV (reference sequence). The CDR3 totals 16 residues. CDR3: CASSRGTLASTDTQYF. The covered CDR3 bases are TGTGCCAGCAGCAGAGGGACACTTGCTAGCACAGATACG.

The CDR3 spells CASSIAERNPHNEQFF. CDR3 DNA (partial): TGTGCCAGTAGTATAGCCGAGCGGAACCCCCACAATGAG. The chain carries TRBV19 and TRBJ2-1, with a tentative D call TRBD2 (5 bases). The CDR3 end falls 3 residues outside the read, so it is completed with the germline J gene. The V end was cut by 1 base, the J end by 5 bases, with 15 bases between. Germline-derived CDR1 and CDR2 are LNHDA and SQIVND (reference sequence). The CDR3 is 16 amino acids.

About this clone itself: The sequence runs out 3 residues before the end of the CDR3; the remainder is reconstructed from the germline J gene. The chain uses TRBV19 and TRBJ1-2, with TRBD1 identical over 9 bases. CDR3 length: 13 residues. Germline CDR1 reads LNHDA; CDR2 reads SQIVND (reference sequence). The sequenced part of the CDR3 DNA is TGTGCCAGTAAGCCGACAGGGGGGAATGAC. Translated, it gives CASKPTGGND. The CDR3, in full, reads CASKPTGGNDYTF.

Regarding this clone: The read ends 3 residues shy of where the CDR3 ends; the end is completed using the germline J gene. Other DNA sequences in the same sample also yield this CDR3. The chain employs TRBV19 and TRBJ1-3, with D possibly matching TRBD1 (5 bases). Per germline, CDR1 LNHDA and CDR2 SQIVND (reference sequence). CDR3 size: 14 residues. V lost 4 bases, J lost 3 bases, and 10 bases lay in between. The CDR3 region is CASSTGSGGNTIYF. CDR3 bases read: TGTGCCAGTAGTACAGGGAGTGGTGGAAACACC.

As to this clone: The sequenced fragment ends 3 residues before the CDR3 boundary, so the rest is inferred from the germline J gene. The chain combines TRBV7-9 with TRBJ2-3; TRBD2 is a possible D gene (5 bases). This CDR3 comprises 15 residues. Germline lookup yields CDR1 SEHNR and CDR2 FQNEAQ (reference sequence). V gave up 1 base and J gave up 1 base, with 9 bases separating them. The sequenced part of the CDR3 DNA is TGTGCCAGCAGCTTAGTTTCCGGGGGCACAGATACG. This codes for CASSLVSGGTDT. The CDR3 reads in full as CASSLVSGGTDTQYF.

Of note for this clone: The DNA ends 3 residues before the CDR3 does, and the rest of the CDR3 is filled in from the germline J gene. The V call is TRBV6-2 or TRBV6-3, the J call TRBJ1-6; D not certain. Germline-derived CDR1 and CDR2 are MNHEY and SVGEGT. This CDR3 is built from 17 residues. The germline V and J ends were trimmed by 6 bases and 0 bases, with 15 bases remaining between them. CDR3: CASSKSRASSYNSPLHF. CDR3 DNA (partial): TGTGCCAGCAGCAAAAGTCGCGCGAGCTCCTATAATTCACCC.

As for this clone: The CDR3 end lies 3 residues beyond the end of the read and is filled in from the germline J gene. This chain joins TRBV7-2 and TRBJ1-2; possibly TRBD1 for D (5 bases). Germline V lookup: CDR1 SGHTA, CDR2 FQGNSA. Between the trimmed V and J ends, which lost 3 bases and 7 bases, there was a span of 12 bases. The CDR3 covers 13 residues. Partial CDR3 DNA: TGTGCCAGCAGCTTGGGTTGGCAGGGTGGC. Translated, it gives CASSLGWQGG. The whole CDR3 sequence is CASSLGWQGGYTF.

As for this clone: Read data end 3 residues before the CDR3 end; the end is taken from the germline J gene. The rearrangement uses TRBV6-1 and TRBJ1-4; tentative D call: TRBD1 (6 bases). There are 15 residues in the CDR3. Trimming pared 4 bases from V and 6 bases from J, leaving 15 bases between. The germline CDR1 and CDR2 sequences are MNHNS and SASEGT. The CDR3 spells CASSALGQGDEKLFF. Partial CDR3 DNA: TGTGCCAGCAGTGCCCTGGGACAAGGAGATGAAAAA.

The CDR3: CASAEGAFSYEQYF. The sequenced CDR3 bases are TGTGCCAGCGCCGAAGGGGCTTTCTCCTACGAG. The chain is built from TRBV14 and TRBJ2-7; possibly TRBD1 for D (5 bases). The read falls 3 residues short of the CDR3 end, and the missing part is taken from the germline J gene. V lost 8 bases and J lost 0, with 14 bases in between. CDR1 is SGHDN and CDR2 is FVKESK in the germline V gene. CDR3 size: 14 residues.

For this clone: The read falls 3 residues short of the CDR3 end, and the missing part is taken from the germline J gene. This chain connects TRBV5-1 to TRBJ2-5, with D uncertain. Germline values: CDR1 SGHRS, CDR2 YFSETQ. V was clipped by 3 bases and J by 5 bases, with 11 bases between them. This CDR3 has 13 residues. CDR3 DNA (partial): TGCGCCAGCAGCTACGACACCCCGGAGACC. It specifies CASSYDTPET. The complete CDR3 protein is CASSYDTPETQYF.

Worth noting for this clone: The read terminates 3 residues before the CDR3 end, so the remaining end is supplied by the germline J gene. The V and J genes are TRBV28 and TRBJ2-1; TRBD1 is a possible D gene (6 bases). The CDR3 has 14 amino acids. Deletions cut 3 bases from V and 0 bases from J, with 6 bases between. Germline loops: CDR1 MDHEN, CDR2 SYDVKM. Incomplete CDR3 DNA: TGTGCCAGCAGTTTCAGGGGCTCCTACAATGAG. It is translated as CASSFRGSYNE. The CDR3 in its entirety is CASSFRGSYNEQFF.

As to this clone: The missing CDR3 end, 3 residues past where the read stops, is filled in from the germline J gene. The gene calls are TRBV7-3 and TRBJ2-1; 7 nucleotides match TRBD1. This CDR3 comprises 14 residues. Trimming cost V 6 bases and J 8 bases; bases outside gene matches: 10. Germline V gives CDR1 SGHTA, CDR2 FQGTGA. CDR3 residues: CASSGQASLDEQFF. CDR3 DNA (partial): TGTGCCAGCAGTGGACAGGCTTCCTTGGATGAG.